This passage covers 7 T cell receptor beta chains from one sample sequenced in a study of blood T cell repertoires in COVID-19. Here immunoSEQ multiplex PCR was the method, and the copy in TCRdb shows in-frame clones only, minus some. The sample contains roughly 340,000 clones, roughly nine tenths of which appear only once. The sample consisted of PBMCs or T cells enriched from blood (not recorded which). Every receptor here comes from a man aged 18 to 29 who had recovered from COVID-19.

This clone came up once. The chain combines TRBV7-9 with TRBJ2-1, with 9 positions matching TRBD2. CDR1 and CDR2 from the germline V gene are SEHNR and FQNEAQ (reference sequence). The CDR3 sequence is 14 residues long. The V and J ends lost 7 bases and 6 bases, in that order; junction bases with no gene match: 7. The CDR3, as DNA: TGTGCCAGCAACCCTCCGGGACTAGCCAATGAGCAGTTCTTC. Encoded protein: CASNPPGLANEQFF.

The V gene is TRBV4-2, the J gene TRBJ2-5; a possible D gene is TRBD2 (5 bases). CDR1 and CDR2 from the germline V gene are LGHNA and YNFKEQ. CDR3 length equals 13 residues. Trimming cost V 0 bases and J 5 bases, with 7 bases left between them. CDR3 residues: CASSQELDETQYF. The CDR3 DNA sequence: TGTGCCAGCAGCCAAGAACTAGACGAGACCCAGTACTTC.

The J gene is TRBJ1-6, the V gene TRBV9; a weak D match, TRBD1 (5 bases). This CDR3 contains 13 residues. Trimming cost V 1 base and J 11 bases, with 10 bases left between them. Looked up from germline, CDR1 is SGDLS and CDR2 is YYNGEE. The CDR3 bases are TGTGCCAGCAGCGTAAGCAGGGAGGCACCCCTCCACTTT. Protein product: CASSVSREAPLHF.

The chain couples TRBV11-1 to TRBJ1-4; D is possibly TRBD1 (5 bases). The CDR3 extends over 16 amino acids. Germline loops: CDR1 SGHAT, CDR2 FQDESV (reference sequence). V gave up 1 base and J gave up 8 bases, with 17 bases separating them. CDR3 sequence: CASSLGLSRGSEKLFF. The CDR3 DNA reads as TGTGCCAGCAGCTTAGGCTTATCAAGGGGAAGCGAAAAACTGTTTTTT.

This chain links TRBV9 with TRBJ1-6; D might be TRBD1 (5 bases). The germline gives CDR1 SGDLS, CDR2 YYNGEE. The V end was cut by 1 base, the J end by 10 bases, with 9 bases between. This CDR3 spans 13 amino acids. CDR3 sequence: CASSVQGESPLHF. For the CDR3, the DNA is TGTGCCAGCAGCGTACAGGGTGAATCACCCCTCCACTTT.

Only a few counts were recorded for this clone. CDR3 bases: TGTGCCAGCAGCCTAGTAGCGCGAGGTGGGAGTATCTCCTACGAGCAGTACTTC. This codes for CASSLVARGGSISYEQYF. This chain links TRBV7-2 with TRBJ2-7, with D perhaps matching TRBD2 (5 bases). V was trimmed by 5 bases and J by 0 bases, leaving 23 bases between them. There are 18 residues in the CDR3. Germline CDR1 is SGHTA and CDR2 is FQGNSA.

The chain carries TRBV28 and TRBJ2-7; D perhaps matches TRBD2 (5 bases). Germline V lookup: CDR1 MDHEN, CDR2 SYDVKM. V was clipped by 6 bases and J by 4 bases, with 10 bases between them. There are 12 residues in the CDR3. Written as DNA, the CDR3 is TGTGCCAGCAGCTGGCCGGGGTACGAGCAGTACTTC. Protein: CASSWPGYEQYF.